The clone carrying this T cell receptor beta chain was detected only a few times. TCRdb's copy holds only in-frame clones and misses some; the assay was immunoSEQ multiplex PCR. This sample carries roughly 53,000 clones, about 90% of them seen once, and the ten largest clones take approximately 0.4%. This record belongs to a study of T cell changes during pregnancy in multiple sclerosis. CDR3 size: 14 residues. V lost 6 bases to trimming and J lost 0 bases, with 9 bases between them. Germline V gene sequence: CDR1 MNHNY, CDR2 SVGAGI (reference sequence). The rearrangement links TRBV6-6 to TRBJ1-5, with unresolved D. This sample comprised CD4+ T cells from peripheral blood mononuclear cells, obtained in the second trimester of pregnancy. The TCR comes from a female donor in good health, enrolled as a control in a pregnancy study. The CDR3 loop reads CASRKENSNQPQHF. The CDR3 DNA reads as TGTGCCAGCAGGAAAGAGAATAGCAATCAGCCCCAGCATTTT.